This entry lists 17 T cell receptor beta chains sequenced from one sample in a study of long-term antiretroviral therapy in people with HIV (dated 2022 in TCRdb). The immunoSEQ hsTCRB v3.0 assay was used at survey level resolution for TRB variable region sequencing. TCRdb carries this immuneACCESS record with in-frame sequences only. Its versions omit some clonotypes, under half of them owing to an unresolved V gene in the studies checked, with the rest unexplained. The sample data list 20,000 to 30,000 clones, and roughly 86% of these were observed just once. Approximately 5.5% of the sample belongs to the ten largest clones. The specimen was unsorted PBMCs, collected 4.4 years after starting antiretroviral therapy. These receptors came from a man in his thirties or forties with HIV.

The chain joins TRBV5-5 to TRBJ1-1; no definite D call. The length of the CDR3 is 13 residues. Germline lookup yields CDR1 SGHKS and CDR2 YYEKEE (reference sequence). Between the trimmed V and J ends, which lost 0 bases and 9 bases, there was a span of 12 bases. CDR3 in amino acids: CASSLDGGSKAFF. In nucleotides, the CDR3 is TGTGCCAGCAGCTTGGACGGCGGCAGCAAAGCTTTCTTT.

The chain joins TRBV5-6 to TRBJ1-2; 7 nucleotides align to TRBD1. Trimming removed 4 bases from V and 2 bases from J; junction bases left unmatched: 2. This CDR3 region has 13 residues. Germline CDR1 SGHDT, CDR2 YYEEEE. The CDR3 region has the DNA TGTGCCAGCAGCGACAGGGTAAACTATGGCTACACCTTC. It yields the protein CASSDRVNYGYTF.

This clone was seen just once. This chain connects TRBV29-1 to TRBJ1-2; unclear D gene. This CDR3 region has 11 residues. Trimming removed 4 bases at V and 2 bases at J, with 5 bases between. Germline assignment: CDR1 SQVTM and CDR2 ANQGSEA. CDR3: CSVGQNYGYTF. CDR3 in DNA: TGCAGCGTTGGCCAGAACTATGGCTACACCTTC.

The count of this clone is one. The chain employs TRBV18 and TRBJ2-3; 7 nucleotides line up with TRBD2. In germline, CDR1 is KGHSH, CDR2 LQKENI. The ends lost 3 bases at V and 6 bases at J; junction bases unmatched: 15. The CDR3 loop spans 17 amino acids. CDR3 DNA sequence: TGTGCCAGCTCACCGCGAACGAGGGCGGGAGAGTTGGATACGCAGTATTTT. This gives the protein CASSPRTRAGELDTQYF.

This chain uses TRBV19 with TRBJ2-7; D perhaps matches TRBD2 (5 bases). The V and J ends lost 5 bases and 5 bases respectively, with 7 bases between them. Germline CDR1 and CDR2: LNHDA and SQIVND (reference sequence). This CDR3 has 11 residues. CDR3 region: CASSGSNEQYF. The DNA of the CDR3 is TGTGCCAGTAGTGGGAGCAACGAGCAGTACTTC.

The chain has TRBV6-1 and TRBJ1-5; D ambiguous. V shed 3 bases and J shed 3 bases, with 9 bases lying between them. This CDR3 contains 14 residues. Germline assignment: CDR1 MNHNS and CDR2 SASEGT. Here the CDR3 reads CASSEGLNNQPQHF. Here the CDR3 DNA reads TGTGCCAGCAGTGAGGGTTTAAACAATCAGCCCCAGCATTTT.

This chain links TRBV13 with TRBJ2-1, with a tentative D call TRBD2 (6 bases). Germline CDR1 PRHDT, CDR2 FYEKMQ (reference sequence). CDR3 length: 15 residues. The V and J ends lost 0 bases and 10 bases respectively, with 16 bases between them. The CDR3 nucleotides read TGTGCCAGCAGCTTAGGTCGGGAGATCCTTGGGGAGCAGTTCTTC. This gives the protein CASSLGREILGEQFF.

The chain carries TRBV4-2 and TRBJ2-1, with TRBD2 identical over 10 bases. The CDR3 has 15 residues. The ends lost 4 bases at V and 7 bases at J; junction bases unmatched: 7. Germline-derived CDR1 and CDR2 are LGHNA and YNFKEQ. The CDR3, as DNA: TGTGCCAGCAGCCCCCGGCTAGCGGGGGTAAATGAGCAGTTCTTC. Translation gives CASSPRLAGVNEQFF.

V and J are TRBV9 and TRBJ2-7; D is unclear. Between the trimmed V and J ends, which lost 7 bases and 0 bases, there was a span of 11 bases. Germline V lookup: CDR1 SGDLS, CDR2 YYNGEE. CDR3 length equals 13 residues. CDR3 sequence: CASGTASSYEQYF. The CDR3 bases are TGTGCCAGCGGCACAGCTAGCTCCTACGAGCAGTACTTC.

This chain connects TRBV28 to TRBJ1-1; D might be TRBD1 (5 bases). The CDR3 has 15 residues. The germline CDR1 and CDR2 sequences are MDHEN and SYDVKM. V gave up 4 bases and J gave up 1 base, with 13 bases separating them. CDR3 in amino acids: CASSSTGEENTEAFF. DNA of the CDR3: TGTGCCAGCAGTTCAACAGGAGAGGAGAACACTGAAGCTTTCTTT. Supplemented by reference TRBV28 and TRBJ1-1, the full variable domain reads DVKVTQSSRYLVKRTGEKVFLECVQDMDHENMFWYRQDPGLGLRLIYFSYDVKMKEKGDIPEGYSVSREKKERFSLILESASTNQTSMYLCASSSTGEENTEAFFGQGTRLTVV.

The chain links TRBV28 to TRBJ2-7; 7 bases are shared with TRBD1. CDR1 and CDR2 from the germline V gene are MDHEN and SYDVKM. CDR3 length: 14 amino acids. The V and J ends lost 7 bases and 5 bases, in that order; junction bases with no gene match: 11. The CDR3 DNA follows: TGTGCCAGCAAACGCCGGGACAGAAGACACGAGCAGTACTTC. Its protein is CASKRRDRRHEQYF.

V usage is TRBV18 and J usage is TRBJ2-7, with 8 bases that match TRBD2. There are 18 residues in the CDR3. The germline V gene encodes CDR1 KGHSH and CDR2 LQKENI. Trimming took 0 bases from V and 0 from J; bases not matched to a gene: 10. DNA of the CDR3: TGTGCCAGCTCACCACCACCGGGAGGGGGAGGAAGCTCCTACGAGCAGTACTTC. Encoded protein: CASSPPPGGGGSSYEQYF.

The chain combines TRBV11-2 with TRBJ2-7; TRBD1 is a possible D gene (5 bases). This CDR3 has 16 residues. Trimming pared 6 bases from V and 3 bases from J, leaving 21 bases between. CDR1 SGHAT and CDR2 FQNNGV come from the germline V gene. The CDR3 DNA reads TGTGCCAGCAGATCTAGGGTATCCAGGACACACTACGAGCAGTACTTC. Translated: CASRSRVSRTHYEQYF.

V usage is TRBV29-1 and J usage is TRBJ1-5; D ambiguous. The germline V and J ends were trimmed by 7 bases and 0 bases, with 7 bases remaining between them. The germline CDR1 and CDR2 sequences are SQVTM and ANQGSEA. This CDR3 region has 12 residues. The CDR3 DNA follows: TGCAGCGGTTGCGGTAGCAATCAGCCCCAGCATTTT. Protein: CSGCGSNQPQHF.

This clone is medium-sized (0.01 to 0.1%). The chain has TRBV4-3 and TRBJ1-2, with D unresolved. Per germline, CDR1 LGHNA and CDR2 YSLEER. The CDR3 has 16 residues. Between the trimmed V and J ends, which lost 0 bases and 4 bases, there was a span of 15 bases. CDR3 protein: CASSQDPEASFYGYTF. CDR3 nucleotides: TGCGCCAGCAGCCAAGACCCGGAGGCCTCCTTCTATGGCTACACCTTC.

This chain links TRBV28 with TRBJ2-7, with TRBD1 matching over 12 bases. After removal of 6 bases from V and 6 bases from J, the junction contained 15 bases not matched to a gene. This CDR3 has 17 amino acids. Germline V gives CDR1 MDHEN, CDR2 SYDVKM. In DNA, the CDR3 is TGTGCCAGCAGAACCCGGGACAGGGGGCCCGAGTTCGTCGAGCAGTACTTC. It translates to CASRTRDRGPEFVEQYF.

The chain employs TRBV15 and TRBJ1-4; TRBD1 matches 8 bases. Germline values: CDR1 LNHNV, CDR2 YYDKDF (reference sequence). V lost 5 bases, J lost 7 bases, and 9 bases stayed unmatched. CDR3 size: 15 residues. Written as DNA, the CDR3 is TGTGCCACCAGCGCAAGACAGGGGTTTGGTGAAAAACTGTTTTTT. It encodes CATSARQGFGEKLFF.